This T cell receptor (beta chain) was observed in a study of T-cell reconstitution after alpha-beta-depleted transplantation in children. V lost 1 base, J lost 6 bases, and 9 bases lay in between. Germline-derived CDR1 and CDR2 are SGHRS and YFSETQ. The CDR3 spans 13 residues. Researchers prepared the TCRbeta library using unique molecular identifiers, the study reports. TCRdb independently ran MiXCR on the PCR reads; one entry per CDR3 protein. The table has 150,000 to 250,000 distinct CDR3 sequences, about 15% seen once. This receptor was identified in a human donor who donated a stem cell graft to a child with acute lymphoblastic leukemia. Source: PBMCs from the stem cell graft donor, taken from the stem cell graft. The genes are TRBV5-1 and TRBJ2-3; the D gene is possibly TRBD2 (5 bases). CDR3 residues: CASSLTSMDTQYF. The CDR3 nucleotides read TGCGCCAGCAGCTTGACTAGTATGGATACGCAGTATTTT. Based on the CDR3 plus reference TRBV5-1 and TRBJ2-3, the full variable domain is KAGVTQTPRYLIKTRGQQVTLSCSPISGHRSVSWYQQTPGQGLQFLFEYFSETQRNKGNFPGRFSGRQFSNSRSEMNVSTLELGDSALYLCASSLTSMDTQYFGPGTRLTVL.